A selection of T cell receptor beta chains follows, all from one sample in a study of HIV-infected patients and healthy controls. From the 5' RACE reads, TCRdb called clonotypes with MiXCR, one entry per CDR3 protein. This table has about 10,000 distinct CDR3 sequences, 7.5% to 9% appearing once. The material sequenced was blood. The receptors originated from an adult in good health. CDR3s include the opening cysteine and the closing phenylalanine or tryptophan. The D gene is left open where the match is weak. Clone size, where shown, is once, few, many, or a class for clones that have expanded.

CDR3: CASSLLSGPSLETQYF
DNA: TGCGCCAGCAGCTTGCTCTCGGGCCCGAGTTTAGAGACCCAGTACTTC
J: TRBJ2-5
D: .
V: TRBV5-1
size: many

CDR3: CASSQETLPNNEQFF
DNA: TGTGCCAGCAGCCAAGAGACACTACCAAACAATGAGCAGTTCTTC
J: TRBJ2-1
D: .
V: TRBV3-1
size: many

CDR3: CASSIDGAGGITDTQYF
DNA: TGTGCCAGTAGTATAGACGGAGCGGGGGGCATCACAGATACGCAGTATTTT
J: TRBJ2-3
D: TRBD2
V: TRBV19
size: .

CDR3: CASSSQGNPNTGELFF
DNA: TGTGCCAGCAGTTCTCAGGGTAACCCGAACACCGGGGAGCTGTTTTTT
J: TRBJ2-2
D: .
V: TRBV27
size: medium-sized

CDR3: CSARDRQRTEAFF
DNA: TGCAGCGCCCGGGACAGGCAGCGGACTGAAGCTTTCTTT
J: TRBJ1-1
D: TRBD1
V: TRBV29-1
size: few

CDR3: CASSLGAGRETQYF
DNA: TGTGCCAGCAGCTTAGGGGCAGGGCGAGAGACCCAGTACTTC
J: TRBJ2-5
D: .
V: TRBV7-2
size: few

CDR3: CASSLGGLNYGYTF
DNA: TGTGCCAGCAGCTTAGGCGGACTTAACTATGGCTACACCTTC
J: TRBJ1-2
D: .
V: TRBV5-6
size: many

CDR3: CASSFIHGSPLHF
DNA: TGTGCCAGCAGCTTCATCCACGGTTCACCCCTCCACTTT
J: TRBJ1-6
D: .
V: TRBV6-6
size: many

CDR3: CASSQGRDQPQHF
DNA: TGTGCCAGCAGCCAAGGTCGGGATCAGCCCCAGCATTTT
J: TRBJ1-5
D: .
V: TRBV14
size: medium-sized

CDR3: CASRLRGRANVLTF
DNA: TGTGCCAGTCGCCTGAGGGGAAGGGCCAACGTCCTGACTTTC
J: TRBJ2-6
D: .
V: TRBV19
size: many

CDR3: CASSLDGNQPQHF
DNA: TGTGCCAGCAGCTTAGATGGCAATCAGCCCCAGCATTTT
J: TRBJ1-5
D: .
V: TRBV7-9
size: medium-sized

CDR3: CASSLGTGSSRNSPLHF
DNA: TGTGCCAGCAGCTTAGGGACGGGGTCCTCTAGGAATTCACCCCTCCACTTT
J: TRBJ1-6
D: .
V: TRBV13
size: many

CDR3: CASSPNHQGDTEAFF
DNA: TGTGCCAGCAGCCCCAACCATCAGGGGGACACTGAAGCTTTCTTT
J: TRBJ1-1
D: TRBD1
V: TRBV5-5
size: few

CDR3: CSVEIAPDRETQYF
DNA: TGCAGCGTTGAGATAGCCCCTGATAGGGAGACCCAGTACTTC
J: TRBJ2-5
D: .
V: TRBV29-1
size: few

CDR3: CASSTGHRTYNEQFF
DNA: TGTGCCAGCAGTACGGGACACCGAACGTACAATGAGCAGTTCTTC
J: TRBJ2-1
D: .
V: TRBV6-5
size: few

CDR3: CASSWGGASSYEQYF
DNA: TGTGCCAGCAGTTGGGGGGGGGCGAGCTCCTACGAGCAGTACTTC
J: TRBJ2-7
D: .
V: TRBV7-9
size: many

CDR3: CASSRPRQVGTQPQHF
DNA: TGTGCCAGCAGTAGGCCCCGACAGGTTGGAACTCAGCCCCAGCATTTT
J: TRBJ1-5
D: .
V: TRBV6-2/TRBV6-3
size: .

CDR3: CASSRQLNTEAFF
DNA: TGTGCCAGCAGCCGACAACTGAACACTGAAGCTTTCTTT
J: TRBJ1-1
D: .
V: TRBV5-4
size: many

CDR3: CSARVGQGAGQYF
DNA: TGCAGTGCTAGAGTGGGACAGGGGGCAGGGCAGTACTTC
J: TRBJ2-7
D: TRBD1
V: TRBV20-1
size: many

CDR3: CASSQVYLRGQPQHF
DNA: TGCGCCAGCAGCCAAGTGTACCTTCGGGGTCAGCCCCAGCATTTT
J: TRBJ1-5
D: .
V: TRBV4-1
size: few

CDR3: CASSQDGSYEQYF
DNA: TGTGCCAGCAGCCAAGACGGGTCCTACGAGCAGTACTTC
J: TRBJ2-7
D: .
V: TRBV4-2
size: medium-sized

CDR3: CASSTQETQYF
DNA: TGCGCCAGCAGCACCCAAGAGACCCAGTACTTC
J: TRBJ2-5
D: .
V: TRBV5-1
size: .

CDR3: CASSHVQGFDYGYTF
DNA: TGTGCCAGCAGCCACGTACAGGGGTTTGACTATGGCTACACCTTC
J: TRBJ1-2
D: TRBD1
V: TRBV13
size: medium-sized

CDR3: CASSSQGSYTGELFF
DNA: TGTGCCAGCAGCTCTCAGGGGAGTTACACCGGGGAGCTGTTTTTT
J: TRBJ2-2
D: .
V: TRBV2
size: many

CDR3: CASSVGPDTQYF
DNA: TGTGCCAGCAGCGTAGGTCCAGATACGCAGTATTTT
J: TRBJ2-3
D: .
V: TRBV9
size: few

CDR3: CASSVDPGSQPQHF
DNA: TGCGCCAGCAGTGTGGACCCAGGGAGTCAGCCCCAGCATTTT
J: TRBJ1-5
D: .
V: TRBV10-2
size: .